The rows below give T cell receptor beta chains drawn from one sample of a study of shared clonotypes between healthy human individuals. Clones were read by immunoSEQ multiplex PCR, and TCRdb kept only the in-frame ones, dropping some. Among 750,000 to 1,000,000 clones, 80% to 95% were seen once, and the ten largest hold around 24%. The sample comprised naive CD8+ T cells sorted from blood. All receptors come from a man aged 25 to 45 in good health. CDR3s include the opening cysteine and the closing phenylalanine or tryptophan. Fields, in order: J gene, D gene, V gene, clone size, CDR3 DNA, CDR3 protein. The D gene is left open where the match is weak. Clone size is given for some rows only: seen once, a few or many times, or a class if the clone is expanded.

TRBJ1-1 NA TRBV28 NA TGTGCCAGCAGTATGACACCGAACACTGAAGCTTTCTTT CASSMTPNTEAFF
TRBJ2-5 TRBD2 TRBV4-3 NA TGCGCCAGCAGCCAAGAACTTAGCGGGAGTATGGGTGAGACCCAGTACTTC CASSQELSGSMGETQYF
TRBJ2-1 NA TRBV6-5 NA TGTGCCAGCAGTTACGTCCAGGGGAGGGCAGGGGCTGAGCAGTTCTTC CASSYVQGRAGAEQFF
TRBJ2-1 TRBD1 TRBV27 NA TGTGCCAGCAGTTTTTTCCCAGGGGGCTATGAGCAGTTCTTC CASSFFPGGYEQFF
TRBJ2-7 NA TRBV27 NA TGTGCCAGCAGTCGTGGGGACCGCGAGCAGTACTTC CASSRGDREQYF
TRBJ2-3 TRBD2 TRBV29-1 NA TGCAGCGTTGAAGTCCCTAGCGGGAAGACTAGCACAGATACGCAGTATTTT CSVEVPSGKTSTDTQYF
TRBJ2-7 NA TRBV14 NA TGTGCCAGCAGCCAAGCGGGCTCTGCCTACGAGCAGTACTTC CASSQAGSAYEQYF
TRBJ2-1 NA TRBV18 NA TGTGCCAGCTCACCAGAGGAGATAGACGACAATGAGCAGTTCTTC CASSPEEIDDNEQFF
TRBJ1-4 NA TRBV19 NA TGTGCCAGTAGTTTCGAGGGATTCGGCGATGAAAAACTGTTTTTT CASSFEGFGDEKLFF
TRBJ2-6 NA TRBV7-6 once TGTGCCAGCAGCTTAGTACCGAGCTCTGGGGCCAACGTCCTGACTTTC CASSLVPSSGANVLTF
TRBJ1-2 NA TRBV15 NA TGTGCCACCAGCAGAGATCGGGGGGGATTCTATGGCTACACCTTC CATSRDRGGFYGYTF
TRBJ2-7 NA TRBV4-3 NA TGCGCCAGCAGCCAAGACTCCGGGACGAATTTCTACGAGCAGTACTTC CASSQDSGTNFYEQYF
TRBJ1-1 NA TRBV27 NA TGTGCCAGCAGGGACTTGGGGGTGAACACTGAAGCTTTCTTT CASRDLGVNTEAFF
TRBJ1-4 TRBD1 TRBV9 NA TGTGCCAGCGGGGCTAGGACAGGGCCTAATGAAAAACTGTTTTTT CASGARTGPNEKLFF
TRBJ1-1 NA TRBV7-9 NA TGTGCCAGCAGCAACCGAGTAGGGATGAACACTGAAGCTTTCTTT CASSNRVGMNTEAFF
TRBJ2-3 TRBD2 TRBV19 NA TGTGCCAGTAGTATCGGGACTAGCGGGACAGATACGCAGTATTTT CASSIGTSGTDTQYF
TRBJ1-2 NA TRBV7-2 NA TGTGCCAGCAGCTTAAAAGTTGTCGACAGCTTCCAACTTTATGGCTACACCTTC CASSLKVVDSFQLYGYTF
TRBJ1-2 NA TRBV9 NA TGTGCCAGCAGCTTGAGTAGGGATCATGGCTACACCTTC CASSLSRDHGYTF
TRBJ1-2 NA TRBV2 NA TGTGCCATCCACCCCGGGCAGGGCTTGTATGGCTACACCTTC CAIHPGQGLYGYTF
TRBJ2-5 NA TRBV4-3 once TGCGCCAGCAGCCAGGGGATCTCTGGGGAAGAGACCCAGTACTTC CASSQGISGEETQYF
TRBJ2-1 TRBD2 TRBV7-9 NA TGTGCCAGCAGCTACCAGGGACTAGCGGGGGGGTACAATGAGCAGTTCTTC CASSYQGLAGGYNEQFF
TRBJ2-3 NA TRBV6-6 NA TGTGCCAGCAGCCGGGACGGTGGATTCTCAGATACGCAGTATTTT CASSRDGGFSDTQYF
TRBJ2-3 TRBD1 TRBV2 NA TGTGCCAGCACTCCGGGACAGGGAACGGCGGATACGCAGTATTTT CASTPGQGTADTQYF
TRBJ2-7 NA TRBV7-7 NA TGTGCCAGCAGCATTAGACAGGGAGGCGAGCAGTACTTC CASSIRQGGEQYF
TRBJ2-3 NA TRBV9 NA TGTGCCAGCAGCGCTGAGGGAGCGGCTAGCACAGATACGCAGTATTTT CASSAEGAASTDTQYF
TRBJ2-3 TRBD2 TRBV29-1 NA TGCAGCGTTGATCTAGCGGGCACAGATACGCAGTATTTT CSVDLAGTDTQYF
TRBJ2-7 TRBD2 TRBV29-1 NA TGCAGCGTTGAATCTTGGACTAGCAGTAGTAGCTACGAGCAGTACTTC CSVESWTSSSSYEQYF
TRBJ2-7 NA TRBV27 NA TGTGCCAGCAGTTCAGGCCTCTCCTACGAGCAGTACTTC CASSSGLSYEQYF
TRBJ2-3 NA TRBV25-1 NA TGTGCCAGCAGTGCAGATACGCAGTATTTT CASSADTQYF
TRBJ2-1 NA TRBV4-1 once TGCGCCAGCAGCCAAGATTTGAGGGCTGGGAATGAGCAGTTCTTC CASSQDLRAGNEQFF
TRBJ1-3 NA TRBV27 NA TGTGCCAGCAGCCGAGGAGGGGGAAACACCATATATTTT CASSRGGGNTIYF
TRBJ1-1 NA TRBV5-4 NA TGTGCCAGCAGCTTATACACTGAAGCTTTCTTT CASSLYTEAFF
TRBJ2-1 TRBD2 TRBV7-2 NA TGTGCCAGCAGCTTAGACCTAGCGGACCTCTACAATGAGCAGTTCTTC CASSLDLADLYNEQFF
TRBJ2-1 TRBD2 TRBV28 once TGTGCCAGCAGGGGACTAGCGGGAGGCAATGAGCAGTTCTTC CASRGLAGGNEQFF
TRBJ2-1 TRBD2 TRBV7-8 NA TGTGCCAGCAGCCTCCAGCCGGGACTAGCGGGTTCGAGCTCCTACAATGAGCAGTTCTTC CASSLQPGLAGSSSYNEQFF
TRBJ2-1 NA TRBV4-1 NA TGCGCCAGCAGCCAAGCCCACAACAATGAGCAGTTCTTC CASSQAHNNEQFF
TRBJ2-1 TRBD2 TRBV19 few TGTGCCAGTAGTCGAGGGACTAGCGGGAGCTCCTACAATGAGCAGTTCTTC CASSRGTSGSSYNEQFF
TRBJ2-6 NA TRBV19 NA TGTGCCAGTATAGGGAGCCCTGGGGCCAACGTCCTGACTTTC CASIGSPGANVLTF
TRBJ1-2 NA TRBV5-5 few TGTGCCAGCACCTTGATCGTTGGCTACACCTTC CASTLIVGYTF
TRBJ2-1 NA TRBV18 NA TGTGCCAGCTCAGGTTATGGGGGGAATGAGCAGTTCTTC CASSGYGGNEQFF
TRBJ1-5 NA TRBV30 NA TGTGCCTGGAGTGCGGGGGTTCCCCCCCAGCATTTT CAWSAGVPPQHF
TRBJ2-2 TRBD1 TRBV29-1 NA TGCAGCGTTGAGCCGACAGGGATCGGGGAGCTGTTTTTT CSVEPTGIGELFF